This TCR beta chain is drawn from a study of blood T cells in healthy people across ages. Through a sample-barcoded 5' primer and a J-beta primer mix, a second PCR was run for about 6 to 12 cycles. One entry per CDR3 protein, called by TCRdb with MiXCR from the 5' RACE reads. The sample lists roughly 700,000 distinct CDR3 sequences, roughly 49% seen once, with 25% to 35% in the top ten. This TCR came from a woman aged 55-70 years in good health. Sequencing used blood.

The CDR3 loop reads CASSLDRVDTQYF. CDR3 coding DNA: TGTGCCAGCAGCTTAGACCGGGTGGATACGCAGTATTTT. The V call is TRBV7-7, the J call TRBJ2-3, with D uncertain. This CDR3 comprises 13 residues. V was cut by 1 base and J by 6 bases, with 8 bases left in between. Germline CDR1 and CDR2: SSHAT and FNYEAQ (reference sequence).